This TCR beta chain was retrieved from a study of blood T cell repertoires in COVID-19 (TCRdb year 2020). In the study overall: The collaborator samples originated in the United States, Italy and Spain and spanned the acute and convalescent phases of COVID-19. The material from the prospective study consisted of cDNA or gDNA derived from T cells, B-cell-depleted T cells, or PBMCs. Deeply sampled blood TCRbeta repertoires from subjects exposed to, actively infected with, or recovered from COVID-19 were included in the dataset. A freely available public database, intended as a resource for researchers studying the immune response to SARS-CoV-2, is where the repertoires were released. The samples were drawn from two sources: the first 160 participants of the ongoing ImmuneRACE study, and fewer than 1,500 subjects contributed by 6 global collaborators. The sample metadata nearly always contained a de-identified subject ID, COVID-19 status, age in years and sex. Where HLA class I and class II types were available, the types were taken from metadata supplied by the sample provider, not from assay-based typing. The investigation overall reported the following: Clinical and demographic metadata were provided uncurated, with the amount varying by source and participant.

The immunoSEQ Assay, a bias-controlled multiplex PCR, was used to amplify TCRbeta CDR3 regions from genomic DNA. In the original analysis: The number of nucleated cells in each sample was estimated by amplification of reference gene primers within the assay. To quantify the absolute abundance of each unique TCRbeta CDR3 rearrangement, sequence reads were collapsed and filtered. Productive Simpson clonality was computed per sample as the square root of Simpson's diversity index over productive rearrangements. TCRdb stores this immuneACCESS table with in-frame sequences only. Part of the clones is absent; in the studies checked, under half of the shortfall reflects unresolved V genes, and no reason is known for the rest. D and trimming were read from the DNA, whereas the V and J calls and clone size are those reported in that table. Here the sample has 150,000 or so clones; approximately 88% occur a single time. The top ten hold 10% to 15% of the sample.

In the prospective study, participants were about 18 to 95 years old, resided in 20 to 30 geographic areas of the United States, and were enrolled through a virtual design. In the prospective study, cohorts were assigned on the basis of participant-reported clinical history obtained from a screening survey and a study questionnaire. For ImmuneRACE Cohort 3, a participant was defined as recovered based on two consecutive negative NP/OP PCR tests, clearance by a healthcare professional, or resolution of symptoms. In the prospective study, mobile phlebotomists collected whole blood, serum and a nasopharyngeal or oropharyngeal swab from each participant. Additional blood draws and questionnaires over an approximately two-month period could optionally be provided by prospective study participants. Prospective study blood samples were shipped either frozen or at room temperature before DNA extraction.

Counted from cysteine to phenylalanine, this CDR3 has 15 amino acids. Only the CDR3 portion is preserved as DNA: 45 bases, with reading frame beginning at the first base. Via the germline V gene, CDR1 is SGHRS and CDR2 YFSETQ. V has 5 bases trimmed and J has 0 bases trimmed; junction bases matching no gene number 8. This clone has a single count. Its antigen is still unknown. No per-base quality is available; no much larger clone lies one base away. Recombination joined TRBV5-1 with TRBJ2-7, with 7 bases in between that match TRBD2. The source material was PBMCs or T cells enriched from blood (not recorded which). This TCR was sampled from a woman aged 55-69 years who had recovered from COVID-19. The DNA sequence reads TGCGCCAGCAGACCTAGCGGATTCAGCTCCTACGAGCAGTACTTC. It translates to CASRPSGFSSYEQYF.